This is a list of T cell receptor beta chains from one sample in a study of beta chain features in type 1 diabetes. Repertoires were generated with immunoSEQ multiplex PCR, while TCRdb's copy carries only in-frame clones and drops some. This repertoire shows about 160,000 clones, 9% to 10% found once; its top ten account for about 0.65%. The specimen sequenced was central memory CD4+ T cells from blood. The receptors derive from a woman in her twenties or thirties with type 1 diabetes. Each CDR3 is given with its conserved first and last residue. Each record gives: J gene, clone size, D gene, V gene, CDR3 protein, CDR3 DNA. The D gene is left open where the match is weak. Rows may omit the clone size; those that give it use once, few, many or a size class.

>TRBJ1-4|.|.|TRBV6-1
CASSEQGFMTTNEKLFF
TGTGCCAGCAGTGAACAGGGATTCATGACAACTAATGAAAAACTGTTTTTT
>TRBJ2-7|many|.|TRBV2
CASRPVSYEQYF
TGTGCCAGCAGGCCAGTCTCCTACGAGCAGTACTTC
>TRBJ2-1|few|.|TRBV7-3
CASSLVSSNEQFF
TGTGCCAGCAGCTTAGTCAGTTCGAATGAGCAGTTCTTC
>TRBJ2-4|.|TRBD1|TRBV11-3
CASSSGQGRAKNIQYF
TGTGCCAGCAGCTCAGGACAGGGTCGGGCCAAAAACATTCAGTACTTC
>TRBJ2-7|few|.|TRBV7-3
CASSFGGSYEQYF
TGTGCCAGCAGCTTTGGAGGGTCCTACGAGCAGTACTTC
>TRBJ1-2|few|.|TRBV28
CASSVRDGYTF
TGTGCCAGCAGTGTCCGGGATGGCTACACCTTC
>TRBJ1-1|few|.|TRBV30
CAWSVLRSWGAEAFF
TGTGCCTGGAGTGTACTACGGAGTTGGGGGGCTGAAGCTTTCTTT
>TRBJ1-1|.|.|TRBV20-1
CSASGMGYLVF
TGCAGTGCTAGCGGGATGGGGTACCTGGTCTTT
>TRBJ2-1|few|TRBD2|TRBV18
CASSPPSLAGGGEQFF
TGTGCCAGCTCACCACCTTCGCTAGCGGGAGGAGGTGAGCAGTTCTTC
>TRBJ1-1|.|.|TRBV4-1
CASRPRGLMEAFF
TGCGCCAGCCGCCCGCGGGGGCTTATGGAAGCTTTCTTT
>TRBJ2-7|.|.|TRBV27
CASKPGRTYYEQYF
TGTGCCAGCAAACCCGGACGGACTTACTACGAGCAGTACTTC
>TRBJ2-5|.|.|TRBV5-6
CASSPGIPETQYF
TGTGCCAGCAGCCCCGGTATCCCGGAGACCCAGTACTTC
>TRBJ2-6|few|.|TRBV9
CASSVQGTGANVLTF
TGTGCCAGCAGCGTACAGGGTACCGGGGCCAACGTCCTGACTTTC
>TRBJ1-2|.|.|TRBV2
CASSPAQNPYGYTF
TGTGCCAGCAGTCCCGCACAGAATCCGTATGGCTACACCTTC
>TRBJ2-7|.|TRBD2|TRBV19
CASKSGGSYEQYF
TGTGCCAGTAAGTCGGGGGGGTCCTACGAGCAGTACTTC
>TRBJ2-7|.|.|TRBV7-2
CASSLSYEQYF
TGTGCCAGCAGCTTATCTTACGAGCAGTACTTC
>TRBJ1-1|.|.|TRBV4-1
CASSHTGRGAFF
TGCGCCAGCAGCCATACAGGGAGGGGGGCTTTCTTT
>TRBJ1-2|.|.|TRBV14
CASSQGGNYGYTF
TGTGCCAGCAGCCAGGGGGGTAACTATGGCTACACCTTC
>TRBJ2-1|few|TRBD1|TRBV9
CASSSGQGAYNEQFF
TGTGCCAGCAGCTCAGGACAGGGAGCCTACAATGAGCAGTTCTTC
>TRBJ2-2|.|TRBD2|TRBV28
CASSSSLAGGNTGELFF
TGTGCCAGCAGTAGCTCGCTAGCGGGGGGAAACACCGGGGAGCTGTTTTTT
>TRBJ1-1|.|.|TRBV5-6
CASSSLGTEAFF
TGTGCCAGCAGCAGTCTAGGTACTGAAGCTTTCTTT
>TRBJ1-1|.|TRBD1|TRBV30
CAWTQGARWTEAFF
TGTGCCTGGACCCAGGGGGCAAGGTGGACTGAAGCTTTCTTT
>TRBJ1-3|few|.|TRBV28
CASSLTGGNTIYF
TGTGCCAGCAGTTTAACGGGGGGAAACACCATATATTTT
>TRBJ2-6|.|.|TRBV7-3
CASSLAPAGANVLTF
TGTGCCAGCAGCTTAGCCCCGGCTGGGGCCAACGTCCTGACTTTC
>TRBJ2-2|.|TRBD1|TRBV30
CAWSERDRDTGELFF
TGTGCCTGGAGTGAAAGGGACAGGGACACCGGGGAGCTGTTTTTT
>TRBJ2-3|few|TRBD2|TRBV29-1
CSTNPPSGHTDTQYF
TGCAGCACCAATCCCCCTAGCGGACACACAGATACGCAGTATTTT
>TRBJ2-1|few|TRBD1|TRBV2
CASGEIQGATEQFF
TGTGCCAGCGGAGAGATACAGGGGGCGACTGAGCAGTTCTTC
>TRBJ1-2|.|.|TRBV14
CASSQGNGGGYTF
TGTGCCAGCAGCCAAGGGAACGGGGGAGGCTACACCTTC
>TRBJ2-4|.|.|TRBV19
CASSVEIQNIQYF
TGTGCCAGTAGTGTGGAGATCCAAAACATTCAGTACTTC
>TRBJ2-5|many|TRBD2|TRBV29-1
CSVGSHSGAETQYF
TGCAGCGTTGGGAGCCATAGCGGGGCAGAGACCCAGTACTTC
>TRBJ2-2|few|TRBD1|TRBV5-1
CASSLRTGGPGELFF
TGCGCCAGCAGCCTACGGACAGGAGGCCCCGGGGAGCTGTTTTTT
>TRBJ2-1|few|.|TRBV2
CASSGRDGGEQFF
TGTGCCAGCAGTGGAAGAGACGGGGGTGAGCAGTTCTTC
>TRBJ2-3|few|TRBD2|TRBV7-9
CAIVPGLAGVDTQYF
TGTGCCATCGTTCCGGGACTAGCGGGAGTGGATACGCAGTATTTT
>TRBJ1-1|.|TRBD1|TRBV30
CAWSRQGMGAFF
TGTGCCTGGTCTCGACAGGGAATGGGGGCTTTCTTT
>TRBJ1-3|few|TRBD1|TRBV25-1
CASSNTGTGRGNTIYF
TGTGCCAGCAGCAATACCGGGACAGGGAGGGGAAACACCATATATTTT
>TRBJ2-3|.|TRBD2|TRBV4-2
CASSQVRGLAGEIGPDTQYF
TGTGCCAGCAGCCAAGTTCGGGGGCTAGCGGGAGAAATAGGGCCAGATACGCAGTATTTT
>TRBJ1-6|.|.|TRBV6-6
CASRNTAPNNSPLHF
TGTGCCAGCAGGAATACAGCCCCTAACAATTCACCCCTCCACTTT
>TRBJ2-3|.|.|TRBV20-1
CSAGARNTQYF
TGCAGTGCTGGGGCCCGCAATACGCAGTATTTT
>TRBJ2-6|.|.|TRBV5-6
CASSLEYREGGANVLTF
TGTGCCAGCAGCTTGGAGTACAGGGAAGGCGGGGCCAACGTCCTGACTTTC
>TRBJ2-1|.|.|TRBV29-1
CSVEGGLPYNEQFF
TGCAGCGTTGAGGGGGGGCTTCCCTACAATGAGCAGTTCTTC
>TRBJ2-5|.|.|TRBV7-7
CASSLGPKETQYF
TGTGCTAGCAGCCTGGGGCCGAAAGAGACCCAGTACTTC
>TRBJ2-3|.|.|TRBV9
CASSPVAESDTQYF
TGTGCCAGCAGCCCGGTGGCGGAGTCGGATACGCAGTATTTT
>TRBJ2-5|.|TRBD2|TRBV7-2
CASSPWTSSQETQYF
TGTGCCAGCAGCCCCTGGACTAGCTCGCAAGAGACCCAGTACTTC
>TRBJ1-5|.|TRBD1|TRBV11-1
CASSWDRDQPQHF
TGTGCCAGCAGTTGGGACAGGGATCAGCCCCAGCATTTT
>TRBJ2-2|many|TRBD1|TRBV19
CASIGQGVGELFF
TGTGCCAGTATCGGACAGGGGGTCGGGGAGCTGTTTTTT
>TRBJ2-7|few|TRBD1|TRBV28
CASSHRDRYYEQYF
TGTGCCAGCAGTCACCGGGACAGATACTACGAGCAGTACTTC
>TRBJ2-3|.|TRBD2|TRBV2
CASSVRAGGMTDTQYF
TGTGCCAGCAGTGTTCGAGCGGGAGGTATGACAGATACGCAGTATTTT
>TRBJ2-5|few|.|TRBV5-6
CASSQPWRQVGSTQYF
TGTGCCAGCAGCCAGCCTTGGAGGCAGGTCGGGTCGACCCAGTACTTC
>TRBJ2-5|.|.|TRBV10-3
CAISEGATETQYF
TGTGCCATCAGTGAAGGGGCTACAGAGACCCAGTACTTC
>TRBJ2-6|few|TRBD2|TRBV27
CASSLFASGSSSGANVLTF
TGTGCCAGCAGTTTATTCGCTAGCGGGAGCTCCTCTGGGGCCAACGTCCTGACTTTC
>TRBJ2-5|few|.|TRBV30
CAGTSGDQETQYF
TGTGCCGGCACTTCGGGAGACCAAGAGACCCAGTACTTC
>TRBJ2-6|.|TRBD1|TRBV7-3
CASSSRDRGVTGANVLTF
TGTGCCAGCAGCTCAAGGGACAGGGGTGTGACTGGGGCCAACGTCCTGACTTTC
>TRBJ2-5|.|.|TRBV7-7
CASSLSRGSQETQYF
TGTGCTAGCAGCTTATCACGAGGGTCCCAAGAGACCCAGTACTTC
>TRBJ2-7|few|.|TRBV9
CASSVDVFSYEQYF
TGTGCCAGCAGCGTAGATGTCTTCTCCTACGAGCAGTACTTC
>TRBJ2-1|.|TRBD2|TRBV7-3
CASSVKRGSSYNEQFF
TGTGCCAGCAGCGTAAAGCGGGGTAGCTCCTACAATGAGCAGTTCTTC
>TRBJ2-7|.|.|TRBV21-1
CASSFTNPDTTYEQYF
TGTGCCAGCAGTTTCACGAATCCGGACACAACCTACGAGCAGTACTTC
>TRBJ2-7|few|.|TRBV12-2
CASRLTGAPPYEQYF
TGTGCAAGTCGCCTGACAGGGGCCCCGCCCTACGAGCAGTACTTC
>TRBJ2-7|.|.|TRBV6-6
CASSPGDEQYF
TGTGCCAGCAGCCCCGGGGACGAGCAGTACTTC
>TRBJ1-1|few|TRBD1|TRBV29-1
CSARQGSNTEAFF
TGCAGCGCCCGACAGGGATCGAACACTGAAGCTTTCTTT